Here is one T cell receptor (beta chain) with its context. The data belong to a study of PD-L1 blockade in urothelial cancer. Study at large: About 90% of the roughly 29 patients were males with bladder-origin urothelial cancer. Each participant's history included 0 to 3 prior chemotherapy regimens. Analyzed time points were 3 weeks (second dose) and 6 weeks after therapy began.

CDR1 and CDR2 (germline): SGHKS, YYEKEE (reference sequence). CDR3 length: 15 amino acids. J was trimmed by 3 bases and V by 4 bases; bases with no gene match: 6. Synthetically made TCR analog templates were put into each PCR as spikes. TCRdb keeps only in-frame clones here, not all; method: immunoSEQ multiplex PCR. The sample comprises about 24,000 clones, 70% to 90% of which are singletons, and around 2.9% rests with the top ten. The chain couples TRBV5-5 to TRBJ2-3; 9 nucleotides agree with TRBD1. The sequences come from PBMCs, collected around atezolizumab (anti-PD-L1) treatment. The clonotype was recovered from a man aged 45-65 years with urothelial cancer. The DNA of the CDR3 is TGTGCCAGCAGCCAAATGACAGGGGGGACAGATACGCAGTATTTT. Translating it yields CASSQMTGGTDTQYF. Using reference TRBV5-5 and TRBJ2-3 for the parts outside the CDR3, the full variable domain is DAGVTQSPTHLIKTRGQQVTLRCSPISGHKSVSWYQQVLGQGPQFIFQYYEKEERGRGNFPDRFSARQFPNYSSELNVNALLLGDSALYLCASSQMTGGTDTQYFGPGTRLTVL.